The clone carrying this T cell receptor beta chain was picked up a small number of times. What it binds is unknown. The sample is drawn from a study of T cell responses to AZD1222 COVID-19 vaccine. Study background: Pooled in the analysis were second doses at about 4 or about 12 weeks. Findings of the study overall: Baseline seropositives among AZD1222 recipients totaled only five to seven.

The table came from immunoSEQ multiplex PCR; TCRdb's copy has only in-frame clones and leaves some out. Of around 180,000 clones listed, around 92% are singletons. The V segment lost 1 base and the J segment 6 bases; nucleotides outside the gene matches: 6. This CDR3 is 15 amino acids long. Germline values: CDR1 SGHRS, CDR2 YFSETQ. The specimen comprised peripheral blood, sampled on day 0 of AZD1222 vaccination. This sequence originates from an adult in good health. The rearrangement links TRBV5-1 to TRBJ2-2, with 7 bases fitting TRBD2. The CDR3 loop reads CASSLWGSGSGELFF. The CDR3 DNA reads TGCGCCAGCAGCTTGTGGGGTAGCGGGTCCGGGGAGCTGTTTTTT.